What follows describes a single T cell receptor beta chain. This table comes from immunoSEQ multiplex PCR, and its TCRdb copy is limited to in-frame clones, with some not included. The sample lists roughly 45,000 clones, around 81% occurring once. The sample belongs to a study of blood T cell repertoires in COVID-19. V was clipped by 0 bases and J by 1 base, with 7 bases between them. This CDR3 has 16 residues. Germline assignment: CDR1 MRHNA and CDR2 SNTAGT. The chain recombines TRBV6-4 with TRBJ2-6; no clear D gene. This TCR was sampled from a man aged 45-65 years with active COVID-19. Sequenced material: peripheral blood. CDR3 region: CASSDSTTSGANVLTF. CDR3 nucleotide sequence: TGTGCCAGCAGTGACTCTACGACTTCTGGGGCCAACGTCCTGACTTTC.